This T cell receptor (beta chain) appears in the sequencing data of a study of cytomegalovirus exposure and HLA in healthy donors. A remark on this clone: The antigen remains undetermined.

The study ran its PCR with 60 Vbeta and 13 Jbeta primers. Sequencing used immunoSEQ multiplex PCR; TCRdb keeps in-frame clones, though not all of them. This sample has about 160,000 clones, with 80% to 90% found just once. Study conclusions and caveats: Cytomegalovirus-associated TCR beta chains were listed, numbering some 150.

This cohort consisted of healthy bone marrow donors. V lost 0 bases and J lost 8, with 11 bases in between. The CDR3 extends over 13 amino acids. Germline-derived CDR1 and CDR2 are GTSNPN and SVGIG (reference sequence). Sequenced input: PBMCs. V usage is TRBV30 and J usage is TRBJ2-1, with unresolved D. This TCR derives from a woman between 18 and 29 years old in good health and CMV-seronegative. The CDR3 bases are TGTGCCTGGAGTGTAGGAGTCATCGATGAGCAGTTCTTC. It yields the protein CAWSVGVIDEQFF.